This T cell receptor beta chain was retrieved from a study of early T cells in non-severe SARS-CoV-2 infection. About the research overall: Sequencing input comprised bulk RNA from unsorted whole blood; chain pairing was not available.

Trimming stripped 4 bases from V and 7 bases from J, with 14 bases between. Germline CDR1 GTSNPN, CDR2 SVGIG (reference sequence). The CDR3 totals 14 residues. Findings and limits, study-wide: Sequences matched to VDJdb favored anti-spike CD8 responses, while private and CD4 specificities were missed.

As concerns this clonotype: Its antigen remains unidentified.

Individual cDNA molecules each received unique molecular identifiers attached to them. TCRdb passed the 5' RACE reads through MiXCR, listing each CDR3 protein once. This sample yields tens of thousands of distinct CDR3 sequences, of which 18% are seen a single time; under 9% belongs to the top ten. The rearrangement joins TRBV30 to TRBJ1-6; TRBD1 might be the D (6 bases). The sequenced sample was whole blood, obtained at baseline. This clonotype was sampled from an adult who was a healthcare worker with PCR-confirmed SARS-CoV-2 infection or an uninfected control (not recorded which). This chain's CDR3 is CAWTLQGPNSPLHF. In nucleotides, the CDR3 is TGTGCCTGGACCCTACAGGGCCCGAATTCACCCCTCCACTTT.